One and the same sample provided the 13 T cell receptor beta chains below, sequenced in a study of CD8+CD57+ T cells in acquired aplastic anemia. TCR beta VDJ and CDR3 profiling used genomic DNA as template. TCRdb called the reads again in MiXCR, with one record for every CDR3 protein. The sample includes roughly 300,000 distinct CDR3 sequences, approximately 56% seen only once; the top ten take 7% to 9%. Sequencing input: sorted CD4+, CD8+, or CD8+CD57+ T cells (not recorded which) from PBMCs. All receptors come from a human donor with severe aplastic anemia or a healthy control (not recorded which).

This clonotype was counted a few times. The CDR3 DNA reads as TGCAGTGCTAGACCCGATAGCGGCTACGAGCAGTACTTC. Translation: CSARPDSGYEQYF. The V gene is TRBV20-1, the J gene TRBJ2-7; TRBD2 might be the D (6 bases). Trimming took off 2 bases at V and 3 bases at J, with 11 bases between the two ends. Germline CDR1 is DFQATT and CDR2 is SNEGSKA (reference sequence). The CDR3 is made up of 13 amino acids.

The CDR3 nucleotides are TGCAGCGTTACTTCGGACAGGGGGCGCACAGAGACCCAGTACTTC. Amino acids: CSVTSDRGRTETQYF. The chain recombines TRBV29-1 with TRBJ2-5; 11 nucleotides line up with TRBD1. Trimming took 5 bases from V and 4 from J; bases not matched to a gene: 9. Germline-derived CDR1 and CDR2 are SQVTM and ANQGSEA. CDR3 size: 15 residues.

The chain is built from TRBV29-1 and TRBJ2-3; D possibly matches TRBD1 or TRBD2 (5 bases each). Trimming left V 8 bases short and J 2 bases short, with 11 bases between. The CDR3 loop spans 12 amino acids. Germline CDR1 and CDR2: SQVTM and ANQGSEA. The CDR3 reads CSPGTFTDTQYF. The CDR3 region has the DNA TGCAGCCCCGGGACCTTCACAGATACGCAGTATTTT.

This clonotype was picked up many times. The V and J genes are TRBV6-5 and TRBJ2-2; D is ambiguous. Germline V gene lookup returns CDR1 MNHEY and CDR2 SVGAGI. The CDR3 contains 15 residues. The ends were cut back, 5 bases at V and 1 base at J, with 11 bases in the middle. The CDR3: CASSLLGVNTGELFF. The CDR3 DNA is TGTGCCAGCAGTCTCCTTGGTGTGAACACCGGGGAGCTGTTTTTT.

The rearrangement joins TRBV2 to TRBJ2-7, with TRBD2 matching over 11 bases. Per the germline V gene, CDR1 is SNHLY and CDR2 is FYNNEI. The CDR3 covers 15 residues. J lost 1 base, V lost 2 bases, and 1 base had no gene match. Written as DNA, the CDR3 is TGTGCCAGCAGTGAACTAGCGGGGGGATCCTACGAGCAGTACTTC. It codes for CASSELAGGSYEQYF.

This sequence joins TRBV20-1 and TRBJ2-3; 7 bases line up with TRBD1. Germline lookup yields CDR1 DFQATT and CDR2 SNEGSKA (reference sequence). V lost 4 bases and J lost 3; bases outside the gene matches: 7. This CDR3 region has 14 residues. CDR3 in amino acids: CSANRGERTDTQYF. For the CDR3, the DNA is TGCAGTGCTAACAGGGGCGAGCGGACAGATACGCAGTATTTT.

This clonotype was found many times. V and J are TRBV9 and TRBJ2-4; 11 nucleotides align to TRBD2. The CDR3 runs to 17 residues. CDR1 SGDLS and CDR2 YYNGEE come from the germline V gene. J lost 3 bases, V lost 0 bases, and 5 bases had no gene match. CDR3 loop: CASSVDPTSGVKNIQYF. The CDR3 nucleotides read TGTGCCAGCAGCGTAGACCCGACTAGCGGGGTCAAAAACATTCAGTACTTC.

The chain combines TRBV5-1 with TRBJ1-1; TRBD1 matches 8 bases. In germline, CDR1 is SGHRS, CDR2 YFSETQ. J lost 4 bases, V lost 0 bases, and 8 bases had no gene match. The CDR3 loop spans 16 amino acids. This chain's CDR3 is CASSLVGRGHITEAFF. The CDR3 DNA sequence: TGCGCCAGCAGCTTGGTGGGCAGGGGGCATATCACTGAAGCTTTCTTT.

This chain uses TRBV25-1 with TRBJ2-7, with D perhaps TRBD2 (6 bases). Germline loops: CDR1 MGHDK, CDR2 SYGVNS. Trimming cost V 5 bases and J 4 bases, with 9 bases left between them. The CDR3 has 12 residues. The CDR3 is CASSNRGYEQYF. The CDR3 DNA follows: TGTGCCAGCAGTAACCGGGGGTACGAGCAGTACTTC.

The table lists this clonotype with a count of one. J is TRBJ1-4 and V is TRBV20-1, with 8 bases matching TRBD1. This CDR3 contains 15 residues. The trim removed 6 bases at V and 8 bases at J, leaving 14 bases unmatched. Looked up from germline, CDR1 is DFQATT and CDR2 is SNEGSKA (reference sequence). In DNA, the CDR3 is TGCAGTGCGGACAGGGTGGTTGCGGGGGAAGAAAAACTGTTTTTT. Amino acids: CSADRVVAGEEKLFF.

The chain recombines TRBV7-8 with TRBJ2-1; D perhaps matches TRBD2 (7 bases). The germline V and J ends were trimmed by 1 base and 3 bases, with 19 bases remaining between them. The CDR3 spans 18 residues. The germline V gene has CDR1 SGHVS and CDR2 FQNEAQ. The CDR3 here is CASSLGEGGGRRYNEQFF. In nucleotides, the CDR3 is TGTGCCAGCAGCTTAGGGGAGGGAGGGGGGCGGCGCTACAATGAGCAGTTCTTC.

The chain combines TRBV7-8 with TRBJ1-2; tentative D call: TRBD1 (5 bases). Deletions cut 5 bases from V and 3 bases from J, with 13 bases between. The CDR3 extends over 14 amino acids. Germline lookup yields CDR1 SGHVS and CDR2 FQNEAQ. This CDR3 is CASSRDWRDYGYTF. DNA for the CDR3: TGTGCCAGCAGCCGGGACTGGCGAGACTATGGCTACACCTTC.

In the case of this clonotype: A much larger clone lies a single base off, so this may be a read error. The CDR3 ends on some other residue instead of the conserved phenylalanine or tryptophan, so this is likely a read error. J is TRBJ2-7 and V is TRBV5-4, with 9 positions matching TRBD1. V lost 5 bases and J lost 4; bases outside the gene matches: 13. Germline assignment: CDR1 SGHNT and CDR2 YYREEE (reference sequence). The CDR3 consists of 16 residues. CDR3 nucleotide sequence: TGTGCCAGCAGTCATGAAGGGTCCGGGACAGGGTACGAGCAGTACCTC. Its translation: CASSHEGSGTGYEQYL.